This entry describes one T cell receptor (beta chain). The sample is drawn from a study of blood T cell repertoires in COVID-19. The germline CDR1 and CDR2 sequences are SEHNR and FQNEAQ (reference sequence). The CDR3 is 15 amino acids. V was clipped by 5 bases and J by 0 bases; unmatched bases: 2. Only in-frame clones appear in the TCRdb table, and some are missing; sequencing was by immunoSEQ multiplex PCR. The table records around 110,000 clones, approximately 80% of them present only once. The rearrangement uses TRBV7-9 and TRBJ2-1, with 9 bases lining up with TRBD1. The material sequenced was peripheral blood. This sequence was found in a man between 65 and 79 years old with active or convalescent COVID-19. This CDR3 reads CASSKQGASYNEQFF. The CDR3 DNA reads TGTGCCAGCAGCAAACAGGGGGCCTCCTACAATGAGCAGTTCTTC. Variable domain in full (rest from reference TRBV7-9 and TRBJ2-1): DTGVSQNPRHKITKRGQNVTFRCDPISEHNRLYWYRQTLGQGPEFLTYFQNEAQLEKSRLLSDRFSAERPKGSFSTLEIQRTEQGDSAMYLCASSKQGASYNEQFFGPGTRLTVL.